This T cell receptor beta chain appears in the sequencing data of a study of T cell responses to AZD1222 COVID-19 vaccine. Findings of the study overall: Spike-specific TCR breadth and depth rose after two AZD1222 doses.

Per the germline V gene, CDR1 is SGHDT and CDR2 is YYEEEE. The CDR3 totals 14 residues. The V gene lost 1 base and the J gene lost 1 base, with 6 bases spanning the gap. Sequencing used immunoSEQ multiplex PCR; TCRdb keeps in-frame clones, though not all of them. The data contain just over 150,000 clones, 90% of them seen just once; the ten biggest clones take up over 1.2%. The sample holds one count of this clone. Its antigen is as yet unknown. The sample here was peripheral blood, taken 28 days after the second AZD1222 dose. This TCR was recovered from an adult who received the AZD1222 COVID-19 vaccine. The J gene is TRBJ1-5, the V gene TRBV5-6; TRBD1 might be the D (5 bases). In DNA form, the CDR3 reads TGTGCCAGCAGCTTGCCAGGGAGCAATCAGCCCCAGCATTTT. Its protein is CASSLPGSNQPQHF.